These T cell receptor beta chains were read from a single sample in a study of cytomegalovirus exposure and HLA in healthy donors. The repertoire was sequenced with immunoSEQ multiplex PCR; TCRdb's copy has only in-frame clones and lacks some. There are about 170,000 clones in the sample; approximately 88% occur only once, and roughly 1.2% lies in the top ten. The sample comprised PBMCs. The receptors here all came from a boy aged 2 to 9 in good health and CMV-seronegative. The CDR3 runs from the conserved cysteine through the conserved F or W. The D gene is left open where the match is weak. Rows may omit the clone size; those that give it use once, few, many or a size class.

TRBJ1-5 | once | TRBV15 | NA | TGTGCCACCAGCAGGAAAAGGGGTGGCAATCAGCCCCAGCATTTT | CATSRKRGGNQPQHF
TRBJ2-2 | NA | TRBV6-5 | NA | TGTGCCAGCAGTTACAAGGAGGGCGGGGAGCTGTTTTTT | CASSYKEGGELFF
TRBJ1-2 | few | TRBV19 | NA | TGTGCCAGTAGTATAGCGGGGGGCAACTATGGCTACACCTTC | CASSIAGGNYGYTF
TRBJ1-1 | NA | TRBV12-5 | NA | TGTGCTAGTGGTCGTCAGGTAGTGGACACTGAAGCTTTCTTT | CASGRQVVDTEAFF
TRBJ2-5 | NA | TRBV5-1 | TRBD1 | TGCGCCAGCAGCTTGTATCCGGTGTATAACAGGGGGCGGGTTGGGACCCAGTACTTC | CASSLYPVYNRGRVGTQYF
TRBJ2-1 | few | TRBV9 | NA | TGTGCCAGCAGCGTAGCGGGGTACAATGAGCAGTTCTTC | CASSVAGYNEQFF
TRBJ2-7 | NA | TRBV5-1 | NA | TGCGCCAGCAGCTCAAGACAGAACTACGAGCAGTACTTC | CASSSRQNYEQYF
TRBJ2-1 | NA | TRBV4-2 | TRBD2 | TGTGCCAGCAGCCAAGACAGCGGGAGATCCCTCGACTCCTACAATGAGCAGTTCTTC | CASSQDSGRSLDSYNEQFF
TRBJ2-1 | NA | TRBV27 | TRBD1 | TGTGCCAGCAGTCATATTGGGACAGGGGGAACCCTGGGGTACAATGAGCAGTTCTTC | CASSHIGTGGTLGYNEQFF
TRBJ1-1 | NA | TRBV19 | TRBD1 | TGTGCCAGTAACCCCCGGGACAGGGGGAACACTGAAGCTTTCTTT | CASNPRDRGNTEAFF
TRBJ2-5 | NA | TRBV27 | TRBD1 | TGTGCCAGCAGTTTATCGGGGGACAGATCGACCCAGTACTTC | CASSLSGDRSTQYF
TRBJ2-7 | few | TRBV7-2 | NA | TGTGCCAGCAGCTTAGCCGGCGGAGGGAGTTACGAGCAGTACTTC | CASSLAGGGSYEQYF
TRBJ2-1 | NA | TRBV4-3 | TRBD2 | TGCGCCAGCAGCCAAGACTCGGGGGGGCCTAGTAATGAGCAGTTCTTC | CASSQDSGGPSNEQFF
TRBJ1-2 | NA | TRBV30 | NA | TGTGCCTGGAAACAACAGCTCACTAACTATGGCTACACCTTC | CAWKQQLTNYGYTF
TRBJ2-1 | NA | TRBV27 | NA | TGTGCCAGCAGTTTCAGGAACAATGAGCAGTTCTTC | CASSFRNNEQFF
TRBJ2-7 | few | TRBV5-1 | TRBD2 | TGCGCCAGCAGCTTGGCCGGGACTAGCTTCACCTACGAGCAGTACTTC | CASSLAGTSFTYEQYF
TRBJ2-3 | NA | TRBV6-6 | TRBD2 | TGTGCCAGCAGTTCTAGCGGGGGGGCGGGCACAGATACGCAGTATTTT | CASSSSGGAGTDTQYF
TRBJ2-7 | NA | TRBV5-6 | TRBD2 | TGTGCCAGCAGCCCGGGACTAGCGGACGCCTACGAGCAGTACTTC | CASSPGLADAYEQYF
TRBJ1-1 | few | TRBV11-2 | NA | TGTGCCAGCAGCTTAGATCGGGGAGGTACTGAAGCTTTCTTT | CASSLDRGGTEAFF
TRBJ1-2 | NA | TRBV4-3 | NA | TGCGCCAGCAGCCAAGACCCTGGTCAGGGGAGCTATGGCTACACCTTC | CASSQDPGQGSYGYTF
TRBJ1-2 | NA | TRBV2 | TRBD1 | TGTGCCAGCAGACCCGACAGGGGACGGAGCTATGGCTACACCTTC | CASRPDRGRSYGYTF
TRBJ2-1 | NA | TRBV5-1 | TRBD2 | TGCGCCAGCAGCTTGGGACTAGCGGCGTACAATGAGCAGTTCTTC | CASSLGLAAYNEQFF
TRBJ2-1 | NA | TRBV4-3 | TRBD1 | TGCGCCAGCAGCCAAGGACAGGGGGCGAACAATGAGCAGTTCTTC | CASSQGQGANNEQFF
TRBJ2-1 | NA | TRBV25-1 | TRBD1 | TGTGCCAGCAGTGCCAGGGGGAGCTCCTACAATGAGCAGTTCTTC | CASSARGSSYNEQFF